What follows describes a single TCR beta chain. The sample is drawn from a study of blood T cell repertoires in COVID-19. The wider study: T cells, B-cell-depleted T cells, or PBMCs supplied cDNA or gDNA.

In the original analysis: Quantification of nucleated cells was approximated via reference gene primer amplification. Sequenced by immunoSEQ multiplex PCR; TCRdb stores in-frame clones only, minus some. For V, J and clone size, that table is used; D and trimming come from the DNA. The sample shows around 55,000 clones, 90% of them seen only once. J gave up 5 bases and V 11 bases, and 12 bases lay outside the gene matches. Germline CDR1 and CDR2: SGHAT and FQNNGV. The CDR3 has 13 amino acids. V and J are TRBV11-2 and TRBJ2-7, with TRBD2 matching 7 bases. The sequenced sample consisted of peripheral blood. This clonotype was sampled from a man in his forties with acute or convalescent COVID-19. The CDR3 DNA sequence: TGTGCCTCCGGGGGGACTTTCGCCCACGAGCAGTACTTC. It encodes CASGGTFAHEQYF.